This T cell receptor beta chain is from a study of cytomegalovirus exposure and HLA in healthy donors. Primers for the PCR totalled 60 Vbeta and 13 Jbeta. The method was immunoSEQ multiplex PCR; TCRdb's version includes in-frame clones alone and lacks a portion of them. The sample lists under 200,000 clones, roughly 60% occurring once. This clone was seen only a few times. This CDR3 has 14 amino acids. J was trimmed by 4 bases and V by 10 bases; bases with no gene match: 11. Germline CDR1 MDHEN, CDR2 SYDVKM. The TCR originated in a middle-aged man in good health and CMV-seronegative. Sequencing was done on a sample of PBMCs. The chain joins TRBV28 to TRBJ2-3; TRBD1 aligns across 7 bases. The CDR3 sequence: CANSDRLRPDTQYF. Here the CDR3 DNA reads TGTGCCAACTCGGACAGGCTTCGACCAGATACGCAGTATTTT.